This T cell receptor beta chain is drawn from a study of blood T cell repertoires in COVID-19 (dated by TCRdb to 2019 to 2021). Some background on the complete study: Samples covering the acute and convalescent phases of COVID-19 were provided by collaborators in the United States, Italy and Spain. The prospective study material was composed of cDNA or gDNA derived from T cells, B-cell-depleted T cells, or PBMCs. Subjects who had been exposed to COVID-19, were actively infected with it, or had recovered from it provided the deeply sampled blood TCRbeta repertoires that made up the dataset. The repertoires were released in a freely available public database meant as a resource for research on the immune response to SARS-CoV-2. Samples were obtained from the ongoing ImmuneRACE study (first 160 participants) and from 1,254 subjects provided by 6 global collaborators. Nearly every sample came with metadata listing a de-identified subject ID, COVID-19 status, age in years and sex. Where available, HLA class I and class II types were taken from metadata supplied by the sample provider and were not determined by assay-based typing.

Turning to this clone: The specificity of this receptor is unknown. No base quality values were provided; no much bigger clone lies one nucleotide off.

TCRbeta CDR3 regions were amplified from genomic DNA using the immunoSEQ Assay, a bias-controlled multiplex PCR. The published analysis was carried out like this. Nucleated cell counts per sample were estimated from amplification of reference gene primers within the assay. Sequence reads were collapsed and filtered to measure the absolute abundance of every unique TCRbeta CDR3 rearrangement. For each sample, productive Simpson clonality was calculated as the square root of Simpson's diversity index over productive rearrangements. TCRdb provides this immuneACCESS table in a form limited to in-frame rearrangements. Some clones are lacking; in checked studies, under half of them reflect an unresolved V gene, and why the rest are absent is not known. The DNA was the basis for D and trimming; V, J and clone size are from that table. A total of 230,000 or so clones appear in this sample, more than 65% of them only once. The biggest ten clones account for about 1.4% of the sample.

The research as a whole found: How much clinical and demographic metadata was included differed by source and by participant, and the metadata was provided uncurated.

Samples from volunteer blood donors who had recovered from COVID-19 were contributed by a second Seattle source. Whole blood was collected in K2EDTA tubes by collaborating institutions according to the institutions' own protocols. Collaborator samples were shipped for TCRbeta analysis as frozen whole blood, isolated PBMCs, or DNA extracted from either sample type. Taken from cysteine to phenylalanine, the CDR3 has 12 residues. Of the read, only the CDR3 DNA is kept; its 36 bases are in frame from base 1. Relative to germline, V is 4 bases shorter and J is 8 bases shorter, with 11 bases between their ends.

What was sequenced was peripheral blood. The chain couples TRBV12-3 or TRBV12-4 to TRBJ1-2, and perhaps TRBD1 as D gene, on 5 matching bases. The source is a woman between 40 and 55 years old who had recovered from COVID-19. The DNA sequence follows: TGTGCCAGCAGTTCGTCAGGGTCGGGCTACACCTTC. It translates to CASSSSGSGYTF.